These 21 T cell receptor beta chains were sequenced from one sample in a study of blood T cell repertoires in COVID-19. Profiling relied on immunoSEQ multiplex PCR, and the TCRdb table lists in-frame clones only, not all of them. The data hold 95,000 to 150,000 clones, with around 80% observed a single time. What was sequenced was peripheral blood. These receptors were obtained from a man in his 60s with active or convalescent COVID-19.

The V call is TRBV24-1, the J call TRBJ2-1; 11 bases line up with TRBD2. Germline CDR1 is KGHDR and CDR2 is SFDVKD. This CDR3 contains 18 residues. J lost 3 bases, V lost 10 bases, and 16 bases had no gene match. For the CDR3, the DNA is TGTGCCACGGGGGGCAGGGGACTAGCGGCGGGTAACTACAATGAGCAGTTCTTC. Amino acids: CATGGRGLAAGNYNEQFF.

This clone was counted between two and nine times. V and J are TRBV7-3 and TRBJ2-5, with a possible D match to TRBD1 (6 bases). Trimming shortened V by 5 bases and J by 7 bases, and 17 bases separated the two germline ends. This CDR3 spans 14 amino acids. Per the germline V gene, CDR1 is SGHTA and CDR2 is FQGTGA. The CDR3 region is CASSPPGQRGTQYF. The DNA of the CDR3 is TGTGCCAGCAGCCCTCCCGGACAGCGAGGGACCCAGTACTTC.

This clone was recorded a few times. V and J are TRBV11-2 and TRBJ2-1; maybe TRBD2 (7 bases). V lost 5 bases and J lost 0, with 20 bases in between. The germline V gene has CDR1 SGHAT and CDR2 FQNNGV. This CDR3 has 18 residues. In DNA, the CDR3 is TGTGCCAGCAGCCCGTACAGGGCGGGAGCCTTCTCCTACAATGAGCAGTTCTTC. The encoded protein is CASSPYRAGAFSYNEQFF.

CDR3 residues: CASSLDLGSGNKQFF. CDR3 in DNA: TGTGCCAGCAGCTTAGATCTGGGTAGCGGGAACAAGCAGTTCTTC. The chain joins TRBV11-3 to TRBJ2-1; 8 bases are shared with TRBD2. Germline V gene lookup returns CDR1 SGHNT and CDR2 YENEEA. Trimming removed 0 bases from V and 11 bases from J; junction bases left unmatched: 9. The CDR3 sequence is 15 residues long.

The gene calls are TRBV7-3 and TRBJ2-7; D remains ambiguous. The CDR3 runs 11 residues. Trimming pared 3 bases from V and 3 bases from J, leaving 3 bases between. The germline CDR1 and CDR2 sequences are SGHTA and FQGTGA. Here the CDR3 reads CASSFFYEQYF. CDR3 nucleotides: TGTGCCAGCAGCTTCTTCTACGAGCAGTACTTC.

CDR3 loop: CASSASGRVDNEQFF. CDR3 in DNA: TGTGCCAGCAGCGCGAGCGGGAGAGTGGACAATGAGCAGTTCTTC. This chain connects TRBV9 to TRBJ2-1, with 8 bases that match TRBD2. The V and J ends lost 3 bases and 5 bases, in that order; junction bases with no gene match: 7. CDR3 length: 15 amino acids. CDR1 SGDLS and CDR2 YYNGEE come from the germline V gene.

J is TRBJ2-1 and V is TRBV30; TRBD2 agrees at 10 bases. This CDR3 comprises 13 residues. V shed 4 bases and J 8 bases; nucleotides not matched to a gene: 5. The germline CDR1 and CDR2 sequences are GTSNPN and SVGIG (reference sequence). The DNA for the CDR3 is TGTGCCTGGAAAGCGGGAGGGCCGGATGAGCAGTTCTTC. This sequence encodes CAWKAGGPDEQFF.

CDR3 sequence reads: CASSPSGVYYGYTF. The CDR3 DNA sequence: TGTGCCAGCAGCCCCTCGGGAGTTTACTATGGCTACACCTTC. The chain couples TRBV6-5 to TRBJ1-2; D is ambiguous. Germline-derived CDR1 and CDR2 are MNHEY and SVGAGI. V lost 6 bases and J 3 bases, leaving 14 bases between the germline ends. This CDR3 spans 14 amino acids.

This clone was seen just once. The chain uses TRBV5-4 and TRBJ2-1, with a tentative D call TRBD2 (5 bases). CDR1 and CDR2 from the germline V gene are SGHNT and YYREEE (reference sequence). Trimming removed 4 bases from V and 0 bases from J, with 14 bases in between. The CDR3 has 16 residues. The DNA of the CDR3 is TGTGCCAGCAGCCCGAGGGCTCCCAGCTCCTACAATGAGCAGTTCTTC. Amino acids: CASSPRAPSSYNEQFF.

This clone was observed a single time. This chain connects TRBV30 to TRBJ1-1; a possible D gene is TRBD1 (5 bases). Trimming cost V 0 bases and J 0 bases, with 17 bases left between them. CDR1 and CDR2 from the germline V gene are GTSNPN and SVGIG (reference sequence). This CDR3 region has 17 residues. CDR3 sequence reads: CAWSVGAGPILNTEAFF. The CDR3 DNA sequence: TGTGCCTGGAGTGTTGGGGCAGGGCCCATTTTGAACACTGAAGCTTTCTTT.

The chain has TRBV21-1 and TRBJ2-7; the table names TRBD1, a call not compared with the DNA. TRBV21-1 is deemed a pseudogene. The CDR3 extends over 14 amino acids. CDR3 nucleotide sequence: TGTGCCAGCAGCCCAAAGCAGGAATCCTACGAGCAGTACTTC. Translating gives CASSPKQESYEQYF.

The chain joins TRBV12-5 to TRBJ2-3; D possibly corresponds to TRBD2 (5 bases). Germline V gives CDR1 LGHNT, CDR2 FRNRAP. CDR3 length: 13 residues. Trimming stripped 7 bases from V and 4 bases from J, with 12 bases between. The CDR3 DNA follows: TGTGCTAGTGCCTTGGGGAGCCCAGATACGCAGTATTTT. This sequence encodes CASALGSPDTQYF.

The rearrangement links TRBV19 to TRBJ2-1; unclear D gene. The CDR3 consists of 15 residues. In germline, CDR1 is LNHDA, CDR2 SQIVND (reference sequence). V was clipped by 4 bases and J by 1 base, with 11 bases between them. CDR3 nucleotide sequence: TGTGCCAGTAGTAAGGCGGAAGCATCCTACAATGAGCAGTTCTTC. This codes for CASSKAEASYNEQFF.

This rearrangement joins TRBV3-1 (or the pseudogene TRBV3-2) to TRBJ1-1; D ambiguous. The CDR3 has 13 residues. Germline-derived CDR1 and CDR2 are LGHDT and YNNKEL (reference sequence). Trimming left V 0 bases short and J 7 bases short, with 9 bases between. CDR3 loop: CASSQELRGEAFF. The CDR3 DNA sequence: TGTGCCAGCAGCCAAGAATTGAGAGGTGAAGCTTTCTTT.

V usage is TRBV5-4 and J usage is TRBJ2-7; D unresolved. Deletions cut 0 bases from V and 8 bases from J, with 6 bases between. The CDR3 is 11 residues long. The germline V gene has CDR1 SGHNT and CDR2 YYREEE (reference sequence). The CDR3 region has the DNA TGTGCCAGCAGCTTGGAGACTCAGCAGTACTTC. It codes for CASSLETQQYF.

The chain joins TRBV2 to TRBJ2-1; D is unclear. CDR3 length: 16 amino acids. Trimming removed 4 bases from V and 0 bases from J, with 13 bases in between. CDR1 SNHLY and CDR2 FYNNEI come from the germline V gene. CDR3 loop: CASSALSRSSYNEQFF. The CDR3 nucleotides read TGTGCCAGCAGTGCCTTGTCTAGGAGCTCCTACAATGAGCAGTTCTTC.

The chain couples TRBV7-9 to TRBJ2-5; 8 positions agree with TRBD2. The germline CDR1 and CDR2 sequences are SEHNR and FQNEAQ (reference sequence). The length of the CDR3 is 18 residues. The V gene end was trimmed by 4 bases and the J gene end by 0 bases; junction bases not matched to a gene: 13. CDR3 bases: TGTGCCAGCAGCTCAACTAGCGGCGGGGGCCCGTACCAAGAGACCCAGTACTTC. Its protein product is CASSSTSGGGPYQETQYF. Using reference TRBV7-9 and TRBJ2-5 for the parts outside the CDR3, the full variable domain is DTGVSQNPRHKITKRGQNVTFRCDPISEHNRLYWYRQTLGQGPEFLTYFQNEAQLEKSRLLSDRFSAERPKGSFSTLEIQRTEQGDSAMYLCASSSTSGGGPYQETQYFGPGTRLLVL.

The chain is built from TRBV14 and TRBJ2-2; TRBD1 agrees at 8 bases. The CDR3 consists of 17 residues. Germline V gene lookup returns CDR1 SGHDN and CDR2 FVKESK. V was clipped by 2 bases and J by 5 bases; unmatched bases: 10. The CDR3 DNA reads TGTGCCAGCAGCCAATCGCGAACAGGGGGAAGGACCGGGGAGCTGTTTTTT. It yields the protein CASSQSRTGGRTGELFF.

The chain employs TRBV21-1 and TRBJ1-1. TRBV21-1 is an annotated pseudogene. The CDR3 sequence is 12 residues long. The CDR3 here is CASAEQNTEAFF. The CDR3 DNA reads as TGTGCCAGCGCCGAGCAGAACACTGAAGCTTTCTTT.

This clone was observed a few times. For the CDR3, the DNA is TGTGCCAGCAGCTCGTATCCCGGGGAGCTGTTTTTT. Protein sequence: CASSSYPGELFF. The rearrangement uses TRBV7-2 and TRBJ2-2; D is undetermined. Germline CDR1 and CDR2: SGHTA and FQGNSA. The CDR3 consists of 12 residues. The V end lost 4 bases, the J end lost 6 bases, and 6 bases lay between the germline ends.

This rearrangement joins TRBV19 to TRBJ1-5, with 9 positions matching TRBD1. Germline V gene data show CDR1 as LNHDA and CDR2 as SQIVND (reference sequence). CDR3 length: 18 residues. V lost 7 bases, J lost 0 bases, and 13 bases stayed unmatched. This CDR3 is CASTWTGATLLSNQPQHF. In nucleotides, the CDR3 is TGTGCCAGTACCTGGACAGGGGCCACCCTCCTTAGCAATCAGCCCCAGCATTTT.